The rows below give T cell receptor beta chains drawn from one sample of a study of cytomegalovirus exposure and HLA in healthy donors. Produced via immunoSEQ multiplex PCR; TCRdb's table is partial and in-frame only. In the table there are 90,000 or so clones, almost 80% of which are singletons. The source material was PBMCs. The source of these receptors is a female donor in good health and CMV-seronegative. The CDR3 runs from the conserved cysteine through the conserved F or W. The D gene is left open where the match is weak. Rows give clone size only sometimes, using once, few, many, or a class for an expanded clone.

v_gene,abundance,j_gene,d_gene,CDR3aa,CDR3nt
TRBV7-2,NA,TRBJ2-3,NA,CASSPYTDTQYF,TGTGCCAGCAGCCCCTACACAGATACGCAGTATTTT
TRBV5-6,once,TRBJ2-1,TRBD1,CASSWDRGPRNEQFF,TGTGCCAGCAGCTGGGACAGGGGGCCTAGGAATGAGCAGTTCTTC
TRBV28,few,TRBJ2-7,TRBD2,CASSFVAGDSYEQYF,TGTGCCAGCAGTTTTGTAGCGGGAGACTCCTACGAGCAGTACTTC
TRBV19,NA,TRBJ1-1,TRBD1,CASSRPPGTEEAFF,TGTGCCAGTAGTCGCCCGCCGGGGACAGAGGAAGCTTTCTTT
TRBV30,NA,TRBJ1-4,NA,CAWTPALAGRGRLFF,TGTGCCTGGACCCCCGCTCTAGCGGGGAGGGGGAGACTGTTTTTT
TRBV7-3,NA,TRBJ1-3,NA,CASSLSRQVPLNSGNTIYF,TGTGCCAGCAGCTTATCCCGACAGGTCCCCCTTAACTCTGGAAACACCATATATTTT
TRBV5-1,once,TRBJ2-3,NA,CASSLEGGGPTDTQYF,TGCGCCAGCAGCTTGGAAGGGGGAGGGCCAACAGATACGCAGTATTTT
TRBV6-1,NA,TRBJ2-3,NA,CASSVQGGDTQYF,TGTGCCAGCAGTGTCCAGGGGGGCGATACGCAGTATTTT
TRBV15,NA,TRBJ1-1,NA,CATSRDLESTEAFF,TGTGCCACCAGCAGAGATCTCGAGAGCACTGAAGCTTTCTTT
TRBV4-1,NA,TRBJ2-3,NA,CASSPGVRTDTQYF,TGCGCCAGCAGCCCGGGGGTCCGCACAGATACGCAGTATTTT
TRBV27,few,TRBJ2-5,TRBD2,CASSFGRGRETQYF,TGTGCCAGCAGTTTTGGGCGGGGGAGGGAGACCCAGTACTTC
TRBV28,NA,TRBJ1-1,NA,CASSLITNTEAFF,TGTGCCAGCAGTTTAATAACTAACACTGAAGCTTTCTTT
TRBV29-1,NA,TRBJ2-5,NA,CSVRPGEAQYF,TGCAGCGTTCGGCCGGGGGAGGCCCAGTACTTC
TRBV4-1,NA,TRBJ2-2,NA,CASSLSQNTGELFF,TGCGCCAGCAGCCTGAGTCAGAACACCGGGGAGCTGTTTTTT
TRBV19,NA,TRBJ1-2,TRBD1,CASSIRPTGDGYTF,TGTGCCAGTAGTATAAGACCGACAGGGGATGGCTACACCTTC
TRBV4-1,NA,TRBJ2-6,TRBD2,CASSQETSGGAGGANVLTF,TGCGCCAGCAGCCAAGAGACTAGCGGGGGGGCAGGTGGGGCCAACGTCCTGACTTTC
TRBV4-2,NA,TRBJ1-6,TRBD1,CASSQGTGGLGGNSPLHF,TGTGCCAGCAGCCAAGGGACAGGGGGGTTGGGGGGTAATTCACCCCTCCACTTT
TRBV28,NA,TRBJ2-6,TRBD1,CASRTQGASGANVLTF,TGTGCCAGCAGGACACAGGGGGCATCTGGGGCCAACGTCCTGACTTTC
TRBV10-3,NA,TRBJ1-4,NA,CATLPDRSKTNEKLFF,TGTGCCACCCTCCCCGACAGGTCTAAGACTAATGAAAAACTGTTTTTT
TRBV5-4,once,TRBJ2-1,NA,CASSSGAAKGGEQFF,TGTGCCAGCAGCTCCGGCGCCGCCAAGGGAGGTGAGCAGTTCTTC
TRBV7-9,NA,TRBJ1-2,NA,CASSLGGDSYYGYTF,TGTGCCAGCAGCTTAGGGGGCGACAGCTACTATGGCTACACCTTC
TRBV7-2,NA,TRBJ2-7,NA,CASSSGSGQPYEQYF,TGTGCCAGCAGCTCAGGTTCCGGACAGCCCTACGAGCAGTACTTC
TRBV10-3,NA,TRBJ2-5,NA,CAIRLDQGSETQYF,TGTGCCATCAGATTAGATCAGGGTTCGGAGACCCAGTACTTC
TRBV7-9,NA,TRBJ1-1,NA,CASSLRGAANTEAFF,TGTGCCAGCAGCCTAAGAGGAGCAGCGAACACTGAAGCTTTCTTT
TRBV30,NA,TRBJ2-7,NA,CAWSTGDRNIYEQYF,TGTGCCTGGAGTACGGGGGACCGAAATATATACGAGCAGTACTTC
TRBV14,NA,TRBJ2-1,TRBD2,CASSQVLAGVGEQFF,TGTGCCAGCAGCCAAGTGCTAGCGGGGGTAGGTGAGCAGTTCTTC
TRBV4-3,NA,TRBJ1-1,NA,CASSQGVVSTEAFF,TGCGCCAGCAGCCAAGGCGTGGTAAGCACTGAAGCTTTCTTT
TRBV5-6,NA,TRBJ2-1,NA,CASSFNNEQFF,TGTGCCAGCAGCTTTAACAATGAGCAGTTCTTC
TRBV5-1,NA,TRBJ1-4,TRBD1,CASSSEGQGREKLFF,TGCGCCAGCAGCTCCGAGGGACAGGGGCGTGAAAAACTGTTTTTT
TRBV19,NA,TRBJ2-2,TRBD1,CASSAGQGPSKNTGELFF,TGTGCCAGTAGCGCGGGACAGGGGCCTTCAAAGAACACCGGGGAGCTGTTTTTT
TRBV27,NA,TRBJ2-1,TRBD2,CASSSPVISGSWVNEQFF,TGTGCCAGCAGTTCCCCCGTGATTAGCGGGAGTTGGGTCAATGAGCAGTTCTTC
TRBV30,NA,TRBJ2-7,NA,CAWSVQRSYEQYF,TGTGCCTGGAGTGTGCAGCGGTCCTACGAGCAGTACTTC
TRBV2,NA,TRBJ1-2,NA,CASSVTVTYGYTF,TGTGCCAGCAGTGTGACAGTAACTTATGGCTACACCTTC
TRBV5-6,NA,TRBJ2-3,TRBD2,CASSSGAGGRRAGGTQYF,TGTGCCAGCAGCTCGGGAGCGGGAGGGAGGAGGGCAGGCGGTACGCAGTATTTT
TRBV6-5,NA,TRBJ1-1,NA,CASSAQQGDSAFF,TGTGCCAGCAGTGCCCAACAGGGTGATTCGGCTTTCTTT
TRBV7-2,NA,TRBJ1-3,TRBD1,CASSSEHWDSLSGNTIYF,TGTGCCAGCAGCTCAGAGCATTGGGACAGCCTCTCTGGAAACACCATATATTTT
TRBV5-1,NA,TRBJ2-7,TRBD1,CASSVGQGSYEQYF,TGCGCCAGCAGCGTCGGACAGGGTTCCTACGAGCAGTACTTC
TRBV15,NA,TRBJ1-3,TRBD1,CATSRTLDRVSENTIYF,TGTGCCACCAGCAGAACCTTGGACAGGGTATCTGAAAACACCATATATTTT
TRBV6-6,NA,TRBJ2-2,NA,CASSFLGGEDTGELFF,TGTGCCAGCAGCTTTCTCGGCGGGGAGGACACCGGGGAGCTGTTTTTT
TRBV6-5,few,TRBJ2-1,NA,CASSPAGRLNEQFF,TGTGCCAGCAGCCCCGCGGGGCGACTGAATGAGCAGTTCTTC
TRBV6-5,NA,TRBJ2-7,TRBD2,CASSYVAGGVNEQYF,TGTGCCAGCAGTTACGTAGCGGGAGGTGTTAACGAGCAGTACTTC
TRBV5-4,few,TRBJ1-3,TRBD1,CASSRQGPGNTIYF,TGTGCCAGCAGTAGACAGGGACCTGGAAACACCATATATTTT
TRBV7-6,NA,TRBJ2-1,TRBD1,CASSPVVQGNNEQFF,TGTGCCAGCAGTCCAGTGGTACAGGGGAACAATGAGCAGTTCTTC
TRBV28,NA,TRBJ2-7,NA,CASSLVQLSHDRSEEQYF,TGTGCCAGCAGTTTGGTCCAACTGTCCCACGACAGATCGGAGGAGCAGTACTTC
TRBV18,NA,TRBJ1-4,NA,CASSPGQVNEKLFF,TGTGCCAGCTCACCAGGGCAGGTTAATGAAAAACTGTTTTTT
TRBV6-1,NA,TRBJ1-1,NA,CASSEAGLLLGAFF,TGTGCCAGCAGTGAAGCGGGACTACTACTGGGAGCTTTCTTT
TRBV5-1,NA,TRBJ1-4,NA,CASSLGTGNEKLFF,TGCGCCAGCAGCTTGGGGACGGGGAATGAAAAACTGTTTTTT
TRBV15,NA,TRBJ1-5,TRBD1,CATSTGGGNQPQHF,TGTGCCACCAGCACAGGGGGTGGCAATCAGCCCCAGCATTTT
TRBV6-1,once,TRBJ1-1,TRBD1,CASSSGTGLNTEAFF,TGTGCCAGCAGTTCCGGGACAGGGTTGAACACTGAAGCTTTCTTT
TRBV6-5,NA,TRBJ1-2,NA,CASSYSGLYGYTF,TGTGCCAGCAGTTACTCTGGACTCTATGGCTACACCTTC
TRBV6-6,NA,TRBJ1-1,TRBD1,CASRRQGGAFF,TGTGCCAGCAGACGCCAGGGGGGTGCTTTCTTT
TRBV28,NA,TRBJ1-5,NA,CATVAPGSNQPQHF,TGTGCCACCGTCGCCCCTGGCAGCAATCAGCCCCAGCATTTT
TRBV4-3,NA,TRBJ2-2,TRBD1,CASSGQGHTGELFF,TGCGCCAGCAGCGGACAGGGACACACCGGGGAGCTGTTTTTT
TRBV7-9,NA,TRBJ2-3,NA,CASSSPPLSTDTQYF,TGTGCCAGCAGCTCACCGCCACTTAGCACAGATACGCAGTATTTT
TRBV19,NA,TRBJ1-5,NA,CASNPRVWGGSNQPQHF,TGTGCCAGTAACCCCCGAGTCTGGGGAGGAAGCAATCAGCCCCAGCATTTT